Presented here are 25 T cell receptor beta chains from one specimen sequenced in a study of Tregs in tolerant kidney transplant recipients. TCRdb's copy holds only in-frame clones and misses some; the assay was immunoSEQ multiplex PCR. The sample lists tens of thousands of clones; about 91% were seen once. The source was Tregs from blood, collected before the transplant. Receptors were obtained from a human donor who received a combined kidney and bone marrow transplant.

This chain connects TRBV29-1 to TRBJ1-1, with TRBD1 matching over 10 bases. From germline, CDR1 is SQVTM and CDR2 ANQGSEA. Trimming removed 3 bases from V and 5 bases from J; junction bases left unmatched: 9. The CDR3 contains 15 residues. The CDR3 sequence is CSVDNLDRGQTEAFF. Here the CDR3 DNA reads TGCAGCGTTGACAACCTTGACAGGGGGCAAACTGAAGCTTTCTTT.

The rearrangement links TRBV2 to TRBJ2-6; TRBD2 is a possible D gene (5 bases). From germline, CDR1 is SNHLY and CDR2 FYNNEI. CDR3 length: 17 residues. The V and J ends lost 7 bases and 0 bases respectively, with 16 bases between them. This chain's CDR3 is CASKRAGSSSGANVLTF. The CDR3 DNA is TGTGCCAGCAAAAGGGCGGGTTCCAGCTCTGGGGCCAACGTCCTGACTTTC.

This chain uses TRBV18 with TRBJ2-7; 9 bases are a match to TRBD1. Germline V CDR1 and CDR2: KGHSH, LQKENI. This CDR3 comprises 16 residues. V trimming: 3 bases; J trimming: 1 base; junction bases outside the gene matches: 7. The CDR3 reads CASSPGQGFHSYEQYF. DNA for the CDR3: TGTGCCAGCTCACCGGGACAGGGTTTTCATTCCTACGAGCAGTACTTC.

The chain carries TRBV11-3 and TRBJ2-3; D is perhaps TRBD1 (5 bases). The CDR3 consists of 17 residues. V was clipped by 2 bases and J by 0 bases, with 15 bases between them. CDR1 and CDR2 (germline): SGHNT, YENEEA. CDR3 bases: TGTGCCAGCAGCTTAAGCCTGGGTGGGGCAAGCACAGATACGCAGTATTTT. Its protein product is CASSLSLGGASTDTQYF.

This rearrangement joins TRBV7-2 to TRBJ2-7; a possible D gene is TRBD2 (5 bases). The length of the CDR3 is 13 residues. The germline V and J ends were trimmed by 5 bases and 3 bases, with 11 bases remaining between them. Germline loops: CDR1 SGHTA, CDR2 FQGNSA. In nucleotides, the CDR3 is TGTGCCAGCAGCATCAGAGGAGGCTACGAGCAGTACTTC. Protein sequence: CASSIRGGYEQYF.

V usage is TRBV28 and J usage is TRBJ1-5, with D unresolved. Germline V gives CDR1 MDHEN, CDR2 SYDVKM. Trimming took 2 bases from V and 4 from J, leaving 6 bases between them. CDR3 length: 13 residues. CDR3: CASSLVSNQPQHF. CDR3 nucleotide sequence: TGTGCCAGCAGTTTAGTGTCAAATCAGCCCCAGCATTTT.

The chain uses TRBV30 and TRBJ2-5; D perhaps matches TRBD2 (6 bases). The CDR3 runs 13 residues. In germline, CDR1 is GTSNPN, CDR2 SVGIG (reference sequence). V shed 5 bases and J shed 4 bases, with 14 bases lying between them. The chain's CDR3 is CAWGGGWGETQYF. Here the CDR3 DNA reads TGTGCCTGGGGGGGAGGATGGGGAGAGACCCAGTACTTC.

In its sample, this clone was seen once. This chain connects TRBV4-2 to TRBJ2-1; 10 nucleotides match TRBD2. CDR3 length: 16 residues. CDR1 LGHNA and CDR2 YNFKEQ come from the germline V gene. Trimming took 0 bases from V and 5 from J; bases not matched to a gene: 4. In DNA form, the CDR3 reads TGTGCCAGCAGCCAAGAGAGCGGGAGGGCAGACAATGAGCAGTTCTTC. This codes for CASSQESGRADNEQFF.

The J gene is TRBJ1-1, the V gene TRBV10-1; TRBD1 matches 8 bases. Germline loops: CDR1 WNHNN, CDR2 SYGVQD (reference sequence). This CDR3 is 13 amino acids long. Trimming took 6 bases from V and 10 from J; bases not matched to a gene: 10. The CDR3 loop is CASSLGQGSSAFF. The DNA of the CDR3 is TGCGCCAGCAGCCTCGGACAGGGATCGTCAGCTTTCTTT.

This clone was picked up one time. V usage is TRBV21-1 and J usage is TRBJ2-5; the D call in the table, TRBD1, was not verified against the DNA. TRBV21-1 is listed as a pseudogene. The CDR3 is 15 residues long. CDR3 DNA: TGTGCCAGCACCCTGGGACAGGGGAATTTTGAGACCCAGTACTTC. This translates into CASTLGQGNFETQYF.

Only a few counts were recorded for this clone. The genes are TRBV7-9 and TRBJ2-1; D may be TRBD1 or TRBD2 (5 bases each). Germline CDR1 is SEHNR and CDR2 is FQNEAQ (reference sequence). This CDR3 comprises 15 residues. V dropped 1 base and J dropped 15 bases, with 22 bases sitting between them. CDR3 sequence (DNA): TGTGCCAGCAGCTTAGACTCCTCCCCGGACCGGGGACCGTTCTTC. It is translated as CASSLDSSPDRGPFF. Complete variable domain (other parts from reference TRBV7-9 and TRBJ2-1): DTGVSQNPRHKITKRGQNVTFRCDPISEHNRLYWYRQTLGQGPEFLTYFQNEAQLEKSRLLSDRFSAERPKGSFSTLEIQRTEQGDSAMYLCASSLDSSPDRGPFFGPGTRLTVL.

This chain joins TRBV2 and TRBJ2-1, with TRBD2 identical over 11 bases. This CDR3 has 15 residues. V shed 4 bases, J shed 9 bases, and the junction held 8 bases outside the gene matches. Germline-derived CDR1 and CDR2 are SNHLY and FYNNEI. The CDR3 bases are TGTGCCAGCAGTGGACTAGCGGGAAATCGCCTTGAGCAGTTCTTC. Protein product: CASSGLAGNRLEQFF.

This chain joins TRBV11-2 and TRBJ2-1, with TRBD2 matching 8 bases. Unmatched junction bases numbered 2, after V lost 0 bases and J lost 4 bases. CDR1 is SGHAT and CDR2 is FQNNGV in the germline V gene. The CDR3 runs to 15 residues. DNA of the CDR3: TGTGCCAGCAGCTTAGAGGGACTAGTATACAATGAGCAGTTCTTC. This codes for CASSLEGLVYNEQFF.

The rearrangement uses TRBV19 and TRBJ2-5; D is tentatively TRBD1 or TRBD2 (5 bases each). Trimming removed 3 bases from V and 0 bases from J, with 11 bases in between. The CDR3 runs 15 residues. The germline gives CDR1 LNHDA, CDR2 SQIVND (reference sequence). This chain's CDR3 is CASSMGLADQETQYF. CDR3 DNA: TGTGCCAGTAGTATGGGGCTAGCCGACCAAGAGACCCAGTACTTC.

This rearrangement joins TRBV5-5 to TRBJ1-2, with D tentatively TRBD1 (6 bases). The CDR3 is 14 amino acids. V dropped 2 bases and J dropped 3 bases, with 11 bases sitting between them. CDR1 and CDR2 (germline): SGHKS, YYEKEE (reference sequence). CDR3 sequence (DNA): TGTGCCAGCAGCTTCGCAGGGGTTGACTATGGCTACACCTTC. Its protein product is CASSFAGVDYGYTF. The whole variable domain, remainder taken from reference TRBV5-5 and TRBJ1-2, is DAGVTQSPTHLIKTRGQQVTLRCSPISGHKSVSWYQQVLGQGPQFIFQYYEKEERGRGNFPDRFSARQFPNYSSELNVNALLLGDSALYLCASSFAGVDYGYTFGSGTRLTVV.

The chain uses TRBV11-1 and TRBJ2-5, with TRBD1 matching over 11 bases. The V and J ends lost 4 bases and 4 bases, in that order; junction bases with no gene match: 5. CDR3 length equals 15 residues. Germline V gene sequence: CDR1 SGHAT, CDR2 FQDESV (reference sequence). The DNA for the CDR3 is TGTGCCAGCAGCTCTGGACAGGGGGCTTTAGAGACCCAGTACTTC. Encoded protein: CASSSGQGALETQYF.

CDR3 DNA: TGTGCCAGCAGCCGGGACAGGGGGTACAGCTACACCTTC. This gives the protein CASSRDRGYSYTF. V gene TRBV28 combines with J gene TRBJ1-2, with 11 nucleotides matching TRBD1. Germline V gives CDR1 MDHEN, CDR2 SYDVKM. Trimming cost V 6 bases and J 9 bases; bases outside gene matches: 6. The CDR3 sequence is 13 residues long.

Concerning this clone itself: Other DNA sequences in the same sample also yield this CDR3. This chain links TRBV11-2 with TRBJ1-3; maybe TRBD1 (5 bases). V was clipped by 2 bases and J by 2 bases, with 13 bases between them. Per germline, CDR1 SGHAT and CDR2 FQNNGV. This CDR3 is built from 16 residues. CDR3 bases: TGTGCCAGCAGCTTATCAGCCAGGGCAACTGGAAACACCATATATTTT. It translates to CASSLSARATGNTIYF.

V usage is TRBV5-1 and J usage is TRBJ2-5, with D possibly matching TRBD2 (6 bases). Trimming cost V 2 bases and J 11 bases, with 34 bases left between them. Germline V lookup: CDR1 SGHRS, CDR2 YFSETQ. This CDR3 region has 19 residues. CDR3 amino acids: CASSFIRQGSRTPGEEQYF. The CDR3 region has the DNA TGCGCCAGCAGCTTTATACGGCAGGGCAGTCGGACCCCGGGAGAAGAGCAGTACTTC.

V is TRBV14 and J is TRBJ2-1; TRBD2 aligns across 8 bases. The CDR3 runs to 16 residues. V shed 1 base and J 8 bases; nucleotides not matched to a gene: 10. CDR1 and CDR2 from the germline V gene are SGHDN and FVKESK. The CDR3 reads CASSQGSGGRRDEQFF. The CDR3 DNA is TGTGCCAGCAGCCAAGGGAGCGGCGGGAGGAGGGATGAGCAGTTCTTC. Filled out from reference TRBV14 and TRBJ2-1, the complete variable domain reads EAGVTQFPSHSVIEKGQTVTLRCDPISGHDNLYWYRRVMGKEIKFLLHFVKESKQDESGMPNNRFLAERTGGTYSTLKVQPAELEDSGVYFCASSQGSGGRRDEQFFGPGTRLTVL.

This sequence joins TRBV30 and TRBJ1-5; 7 nucleotides align to TRBD1. Germline V gene lookup returns CDR1 GTSNPN and CDR2 SVGIG (reference sequence). CDR3 length equals 13 residues. The V and J ends lost 2 bases and 6 bases, in that order; junction bases with no gene match: 4. The CDR3 spells CAWSRDSRQPQHF. The CDR3 nucleotides read TGTGCCTGGAGTAGGGACAGTCGTCAGCCCCAGCATTTT.

The chain links TRBV29-1 to TRBJ2-7, with D uncertain. The germline gives CDR1 SQVTM, CDR2 ANQGSEA. The V end was cut by 7 bases, the J end by 3 bases, with 13 bases between. The CDR3 consists of 12 residues. The CDR3 bases are TGCAGCGCGGCAGGATCTATCTACGAGCAGTACTTC. Translating gives CSAAGSIYEQYF.

The chain carries TRBV19 and TRBJ2-2; D uncertain. Germline CDR1 and CDR2: LNHDA and SQIVND (reference sequence). V shed 1 base and J shed 5 bases, with 2 bases lying between them. This CDR3 contains 12 residues. CDR3 sequence (DNA): TGTGCCAGTAGTATAGGGACCGGGGAGCTGTTTTTT. Encoded protein: CASSIGTGELFF. The whole variable domain, remainder taken from reference TRBV19 and TRBJ2-2, is DGGITQSPKYLFRKEGQNVTLSCEQNLNHDAMYWYRQDPGQGLRLIYYSQIVNDFQKGDIAEGYSVSREKKESFPLTVTSAQKNPTAFYLCASSIGTGELFFGEGSRLTVL.

The chain recombines TRBV10-2 with TRBJ2-5; D gene unclear. This CDR3 is built from 12 residues. Germline V gene data show CDR1 as WSHSY and CDR2 as SAAADI. Trimming stripped 9 bases from V and 5 bases from J, with 13 bases between. The chain's CDR3 is CASGATFETQYF. The DNA of the CDR3 is TGCGCCAGTGGAGCAACTTTCGAGACCCAGTACTTC.

The chain is built from TRBV18 and TRBJ2-7; the match to TRBD2 covers 8 bases. Germline loops: CDR1 KGHSH, CDR2 LQKENI. The CDR3 consists of 15 residues. V lost 1 base, J lost 2 bases, and 4 bases stayed unmatched. The CDR3 spells CASSPRSGRTYEQYF. CDR3 bases: TGTGCCAGCTCACCACGGAGCGGGAGAACCTACGAGCAGTACTTC.